This TCR beta chain was retrieved from a study of T cell responses to AZD1222 COVID-19 vaccine. Germline V gene sequence: CDR1 MNHEY, CDR2 SVGAGI. After removal of 4 bases from V and 5 bases from J, the junction contained 8 bases not matched to a gene. The CDR3 spans 15 residues. Second-dose intervals near 4 or 12 weeks were combined. Points on this clone: Its antigen remains unidentified.

Study results and caveats: Spike-wide coverage was observed for vaccine-associated CD4 TCRs, with dominant responses at 160-218 and 743-854. Reportedly, nearly half of unique spike TCRs recognized epitopes outside B.1.351/B.1.1.7 mutations.

Sequencing used immunoSEQ multiplex PCR; TCRdb keeps in-frame clones, though not all of them. The table records about 100,000 clones, around nine tenths of them present only once. The V call is TRBV6-5, the J call TRBJ2-5, with TRBD1 identical over 9 bases. The sample here was peripheral blood, taken 28 days after the second AZD1222 dose. The sequence derives from an adult who received the AZD1222 COVID-19 vaccine. The CDR3: CASSLGTGKMETQYF. The CDR3 DNA sequence: TGTGCCAGCAGTTTAGGGACAGGGAAGATGGAGACCCAGTACTTC.